The T cell receptor (beta chain) under discussion was sequenced for a study of tumor-infiltrating lymphocytes in primary liver carcinoma. Study in general: Lesions, classed as T1-T3 N0M0, spanned roughly 4.2 to 11 cm across. Study-wide points: The bulk unsorted samples meant that CD4+ and CD8+ repertoires went uncompared.

TCR beta cDNA was prepared out of about 510 ng total RNA by means of a constant-region primer. Investigators got TCR beta libraries out of three nested multiplex PCR rounds, done with slightly modified ARM-PCR. Running 9 to 11 cycles apiece, the first two PCR rounds relied on TRBV1-TRBV30 forward primers together with a C-beta reverse primer. Using its own MiXCR run on the multiplex PCR reads, TCRdb lists one record per CDR3 protein. The sample includes approximately 310,000 distinct CDR3 sequences, about 62% of them seen just once. Germline DNA was also extracted, with blood RNA taken from unsorted whole blood. Chronic HBV infection, untreated so far, was present in the patients. Germline values: CDR1 MNHEY, CDR2 SVGAGI. This CDR3 has 11 amino acids. Trimming pared 6 bases from V and 4 bases from J, leaving 5 bases between. This clonotype was detected only once. The antigen remains undetermined.

Sequencing input: peripheral blood. The source of this sequence is a middle-aged man with primary liver carcinoma and hepatitis B virus infection. J is TRBJ2-3 and V is TRBV6-5; the D is unclear. In DNA form, the CDR3 reads TGTGCCAGCAGAGGCGCAGATACGCAGTATTTT. It translates to CASRGADTQYF.